The rows below give T cell receptor beta chains drawn from one sample of a study of blood T cell repertoires in COVID-19. Some clones are missing from TCRdb's copy, which holds only in-frame ones; the method was immunoSEQ multiplex PCR. This repertoire shows approximately 90,000 clones, about 80% found once; its top ten account for approximately 21%. The sequenced sample was peripheral blood. The receptor source for this set is a woman aged 80 or over with acute or convalescent COVID-19. CDR3s include the opening cysteine and the closing phenylalanine or tryptophan.

v_call	j_call	cdr3_aa
TRBV11-2	TRBJ2-7	CASSLAHRGEQYF
TRBV7-7	TRBJ2-1	CASSLKPGLAGVNEQFF
TRBV19	TRBJ1-5	CASSNDRGNQPQHF
TRBV2	TRBJ1-2	CAVPGPYGYTF
TRBV6-1	TRBJ1-5	CASSESRVRQPQHF
TRBV6-5	TRBJ2-7	CASSPTSGGYYEQYF
TRBV2	TRBJ1-2	CASRDPGTPSYGYTF
TRBV7-9	TRBJ1-4	CASQRTEEKLFF
TRBV4-1	TRBJ2-1	CASSRLAGYNEQFF
TRBV11-2	TRBJ2-5	CASSRGLAGGWGLGTQYF
TRBV11-2	TRBJ1-3	CASGDRSSGNTIYF
TRBV19	TRBJ2-7	CASSIPGGTREQYF
TRBV5-1	TRBJ2-2	CASSLAAGPTGELFF
TRBV19	TRBJ2-7	CASSIQASGGQNFRAYEQYF
TRBV3-1/TRBV3-2	TRBJ2-5	CASSLLEETQYF
TRBV6-5	TRBJ1-2	CASSYSGWGDYGYTF
TRBV14	TRBJ2-2	CASSQDGAGWSTGELFF
TRBV7-9	TRBJ1-1	CASSLAQGDAFF
TRBV9	TRBJ2-3	CASSVAGGADTQYF
TRBV3-1/TRBV3-2	TRBJ1-3	CASGTFLPGNTIYF
TRBV12-5	TRBJ2-3	CASGLHIGGQGTPIFTDTQYF
TRBV5-1	TRBJ1-2	CASSPKTGSVSF
TRBV11-2	TRBJ2-7	CASSLRDLGEQYF
TRBV9	TRBJ2-3	CASSVQSGGTDTQYF
TRBV19	TRBJ1-3	CASTPGLQASGNTIYF
TRBV9	TRBJ2-1	CASSEQGGSYNEQFF
TRBV4-1	TRBJ2-5	CASSQGTSGAIQETQYF
TRBV11-2	TRBJ2-6	CASSFISGANVLTF
TRBV6-1	TRBJ2-7	CASSVAGLDYEQYF
TRBV6-1	TRBJ1-2	CASSEASGTHYGYTF
TRBV6-8	TRBJ1-6	CASSYPTGPYNSPLHF
TRBV4-2	TRBJ1-2	CASSQGPGGVNSNYGYTF
TRBV27	TRBJ2-4	CASTTFPGVGAKNIQYF
TRBV3-1/TRBV3-2	TRBJ1-1	CASSQDSREAFF
TRBV20-1	TRBJ1-6	CSASAGTGVSPLHF
TRBV9	TRBJ2-7	CASSEAAGAHSYEQYF
TRBV5-1	TRBJ1-2	CASSLETPNYGYTF
TRBV5-1	TRBJ2-1	CASSLQGSPPTSSYNEQFF
TRBV5-1	TRBJ1-1	CASSFRQGAGTEAFF
TRBV18	TRBJ2-1	CASSPSGLAGGKNEQFF